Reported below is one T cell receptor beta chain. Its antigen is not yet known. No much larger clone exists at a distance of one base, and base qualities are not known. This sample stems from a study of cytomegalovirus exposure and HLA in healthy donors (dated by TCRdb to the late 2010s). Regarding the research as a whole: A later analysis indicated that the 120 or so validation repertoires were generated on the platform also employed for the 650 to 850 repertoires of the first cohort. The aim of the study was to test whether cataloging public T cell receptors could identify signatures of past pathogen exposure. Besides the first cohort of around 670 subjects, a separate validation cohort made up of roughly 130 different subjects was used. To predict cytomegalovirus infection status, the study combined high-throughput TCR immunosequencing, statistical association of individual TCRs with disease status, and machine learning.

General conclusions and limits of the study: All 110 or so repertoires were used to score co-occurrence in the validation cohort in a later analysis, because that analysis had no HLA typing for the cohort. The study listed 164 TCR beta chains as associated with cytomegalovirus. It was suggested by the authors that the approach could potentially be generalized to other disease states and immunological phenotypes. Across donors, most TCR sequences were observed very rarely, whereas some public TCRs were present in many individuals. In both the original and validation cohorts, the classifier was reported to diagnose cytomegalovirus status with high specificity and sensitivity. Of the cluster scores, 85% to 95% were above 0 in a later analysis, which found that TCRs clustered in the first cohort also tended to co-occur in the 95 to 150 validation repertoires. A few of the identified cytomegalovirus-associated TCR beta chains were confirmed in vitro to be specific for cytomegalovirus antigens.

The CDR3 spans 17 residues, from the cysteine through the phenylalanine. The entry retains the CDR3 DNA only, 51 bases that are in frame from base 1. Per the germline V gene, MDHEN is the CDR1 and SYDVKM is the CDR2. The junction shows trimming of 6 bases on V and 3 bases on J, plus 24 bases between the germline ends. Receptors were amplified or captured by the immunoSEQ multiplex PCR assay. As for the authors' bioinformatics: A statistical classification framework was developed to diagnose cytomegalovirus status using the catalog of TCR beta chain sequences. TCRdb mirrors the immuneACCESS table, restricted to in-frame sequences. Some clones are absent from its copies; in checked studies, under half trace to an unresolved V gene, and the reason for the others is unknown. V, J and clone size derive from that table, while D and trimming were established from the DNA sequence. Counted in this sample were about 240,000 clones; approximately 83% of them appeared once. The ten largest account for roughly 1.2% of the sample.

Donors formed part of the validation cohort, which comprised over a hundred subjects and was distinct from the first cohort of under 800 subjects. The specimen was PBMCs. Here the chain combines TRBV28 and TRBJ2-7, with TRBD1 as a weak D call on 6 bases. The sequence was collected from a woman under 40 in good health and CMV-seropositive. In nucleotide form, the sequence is TGTGCCAGCAGCCCCCTCCGGGACATAGCAGGTGGCTACGAGCAGTACTTC. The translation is CASSPLRDIAGGYEQYF.